The T cell receptor (beta chain) under discussion was sequenced for a study of PD-1 blockade in classical Hodgkin lymphoma. Whole-study findings and limits: Compared with healthy donors, newly diagnosed patients reportedly showed lower baseline TCR diversity. For complete responders, baseline diversity was comparable to that of newly diagnosed patients. Later analyses included only patients treated at least 1 year post-ASCT.

Germline trimming cut 3 bases from V and 7 bases from J; bases unmatched to any gene: 7. This CDR3 comprises 15 residues. In germline, CDR1 is SGHDT, CDR2 YYEEEE. Each patient's relapse followed autologous stem cell transplantation, and brentuximab vedotin exposure varied. Note on this clone: The antigen is not known.

The assay was immunoSEQ multiplex PCR, and TCRdb's table has in-frame clones only and misses some. Among approximately 99,000 clones listed, roughly nine tenths were seen once. Specimen: peripheral blood mononuclear cells (PBMCs), collected before the second cycle of nivolumab. This chain joins TRBV5-6 and TRBJ2-1, with 10 bases matching TRBD1. This receptor was identified in a human donor with classical Hodgkin lymphoma. The CDR3 nucleotides read TGTGCCAGCAGCTCCGCCGGGACAGGGGTTAATGAGCAGTTCTTC. Translating gives CASSSAGTGVNEQFF.